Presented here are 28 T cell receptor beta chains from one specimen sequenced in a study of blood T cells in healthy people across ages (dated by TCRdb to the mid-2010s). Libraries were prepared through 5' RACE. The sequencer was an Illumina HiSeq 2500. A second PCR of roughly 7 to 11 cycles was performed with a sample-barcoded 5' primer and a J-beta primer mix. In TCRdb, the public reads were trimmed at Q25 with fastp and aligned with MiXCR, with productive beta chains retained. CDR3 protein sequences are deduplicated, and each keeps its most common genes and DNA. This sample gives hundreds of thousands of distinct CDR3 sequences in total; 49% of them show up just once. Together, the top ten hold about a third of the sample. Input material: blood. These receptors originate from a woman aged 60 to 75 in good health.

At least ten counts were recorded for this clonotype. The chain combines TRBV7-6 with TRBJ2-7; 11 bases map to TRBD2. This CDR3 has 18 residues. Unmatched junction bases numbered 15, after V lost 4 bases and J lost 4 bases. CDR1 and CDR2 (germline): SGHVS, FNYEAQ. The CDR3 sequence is CASSSGLAGAGGLYEQYF. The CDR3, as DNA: TGTGCCAGCAGCTCTGGACTAGCGGGCGCGGGGGGGCTTTACGAGCAGTACTTC.

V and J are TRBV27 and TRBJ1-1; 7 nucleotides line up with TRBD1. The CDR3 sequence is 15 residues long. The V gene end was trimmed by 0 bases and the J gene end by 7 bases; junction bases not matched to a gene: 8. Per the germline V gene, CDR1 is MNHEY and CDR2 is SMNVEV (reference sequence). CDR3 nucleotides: TGTGCCAGCAGTTTATCCCCCGGGACAGCCGGTGAAGCTTTCTTT. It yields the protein CASSLSPGTAGEAFF.

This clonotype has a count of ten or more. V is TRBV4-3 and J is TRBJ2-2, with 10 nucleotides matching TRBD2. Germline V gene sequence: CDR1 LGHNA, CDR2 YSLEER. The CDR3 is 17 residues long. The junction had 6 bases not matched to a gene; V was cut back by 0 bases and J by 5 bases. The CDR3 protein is CASSQEVLAGRTGELFF. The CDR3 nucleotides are TGCGCCAGCAGCCAAGAGGTACTAGCGGGACGAACCGGGGAGCTGTTTTTT.

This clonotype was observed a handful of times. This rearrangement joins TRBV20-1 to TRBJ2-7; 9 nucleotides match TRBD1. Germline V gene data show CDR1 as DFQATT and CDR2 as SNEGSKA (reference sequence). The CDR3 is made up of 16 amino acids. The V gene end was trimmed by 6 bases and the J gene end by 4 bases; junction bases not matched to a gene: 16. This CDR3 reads CSAAPGQGFMGYEQYF. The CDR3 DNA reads TGCAGTGCCGCCCCGGGACAGGGATTCATGGGATACGAGCAGTACTTC.

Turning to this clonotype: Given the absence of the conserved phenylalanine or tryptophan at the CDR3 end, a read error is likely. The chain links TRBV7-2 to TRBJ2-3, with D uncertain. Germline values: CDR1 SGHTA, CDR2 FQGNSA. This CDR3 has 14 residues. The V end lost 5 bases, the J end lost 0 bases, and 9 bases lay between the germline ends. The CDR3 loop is CASSLYQSTDTQYV. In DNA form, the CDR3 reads TGTGCCAGCAGCCTATACCAAAGCACAGATACGCAGTATGTT.

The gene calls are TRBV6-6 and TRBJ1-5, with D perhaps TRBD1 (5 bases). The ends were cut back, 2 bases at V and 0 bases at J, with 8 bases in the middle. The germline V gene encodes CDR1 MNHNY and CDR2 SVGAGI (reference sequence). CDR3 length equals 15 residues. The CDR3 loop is CASSYGTNSNQPQHF. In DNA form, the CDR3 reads TGTGCCAGCAGTTACGGGACTAATAGCAATCAGCCCCAGCATTTT.

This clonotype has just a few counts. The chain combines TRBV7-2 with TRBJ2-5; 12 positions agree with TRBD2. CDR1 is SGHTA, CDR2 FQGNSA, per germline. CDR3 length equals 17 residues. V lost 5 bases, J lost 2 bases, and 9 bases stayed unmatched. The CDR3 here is CASSLPTSGRLQETQYF. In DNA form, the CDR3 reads TGTGCCAGCAGCCTCCCGACTAGCGGGAGACTACAAGAGACCCAGTACTTC.

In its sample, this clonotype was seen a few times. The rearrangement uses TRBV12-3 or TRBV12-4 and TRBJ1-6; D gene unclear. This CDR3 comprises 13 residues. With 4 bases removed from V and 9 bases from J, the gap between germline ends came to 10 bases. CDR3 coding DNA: TGTGCCAGCAGTTCCGTCGGCGGTTCACCCCTCCACTTT. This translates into CASSSVGGSPLHF.

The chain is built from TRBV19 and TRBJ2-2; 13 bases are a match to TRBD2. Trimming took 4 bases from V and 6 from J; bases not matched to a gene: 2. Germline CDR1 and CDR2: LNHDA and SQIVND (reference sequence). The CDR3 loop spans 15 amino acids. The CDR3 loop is CASSTTSGRSGELFF. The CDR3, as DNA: TGTGCCAGTAGTACGACTAGCGGGAGGTCCGGGGAGCTGTTTTTT. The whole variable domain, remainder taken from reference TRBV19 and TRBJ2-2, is DGGITQSPKYLFRKEGQNVTLSCEQNLNHDAMYWYRQDPGQGLRLIYYSQIVNDFQKGDIAEGYSVSREKKESFPLTVTSAQKNPTAFYLCASSTTSGRSGELFFGEGSRLTVL.

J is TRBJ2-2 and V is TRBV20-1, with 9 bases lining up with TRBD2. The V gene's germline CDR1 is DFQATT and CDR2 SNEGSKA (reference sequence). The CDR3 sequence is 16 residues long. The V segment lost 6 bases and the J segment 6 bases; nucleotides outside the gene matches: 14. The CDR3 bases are TGCAGTGCCCCCGGCGGTAGCGGGAGATGGGCCGGGGAGCTGTTTTTT. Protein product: CSAPGGSGRWAGELFF.

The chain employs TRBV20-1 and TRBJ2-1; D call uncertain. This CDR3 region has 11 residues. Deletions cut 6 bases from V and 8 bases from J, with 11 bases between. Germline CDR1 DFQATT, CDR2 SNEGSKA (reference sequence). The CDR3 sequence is CSAWTQDEQFF. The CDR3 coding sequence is TGCAGTGCCTGGACCCAGGATGAGCAGTTCTTC.

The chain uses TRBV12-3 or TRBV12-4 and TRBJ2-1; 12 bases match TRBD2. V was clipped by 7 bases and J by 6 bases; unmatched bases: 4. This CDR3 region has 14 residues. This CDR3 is CASKTSGSSNEQFF. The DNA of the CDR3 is TGTGCCAGCAAGACTAGCGGGAGTTCCAATGAGCAGTTCTTC.

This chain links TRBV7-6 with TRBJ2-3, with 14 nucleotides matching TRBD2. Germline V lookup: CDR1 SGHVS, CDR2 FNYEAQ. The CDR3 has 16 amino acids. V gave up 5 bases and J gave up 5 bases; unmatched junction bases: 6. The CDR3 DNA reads TGTGCCAGCAGCAAACGGGGACTAGCGGGAGAAGATACGCAGTATTTT. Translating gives CASSKRGLAGEDTQYF.

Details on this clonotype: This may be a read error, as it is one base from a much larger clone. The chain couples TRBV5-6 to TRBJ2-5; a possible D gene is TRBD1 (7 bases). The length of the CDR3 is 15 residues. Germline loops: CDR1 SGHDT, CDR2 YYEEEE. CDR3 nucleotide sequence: TGTGCCGGCAGCTCTACAGGGGAGGTAGCGGAGACCCAGTACTTC. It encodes CAGSSTGEVAETQYF.

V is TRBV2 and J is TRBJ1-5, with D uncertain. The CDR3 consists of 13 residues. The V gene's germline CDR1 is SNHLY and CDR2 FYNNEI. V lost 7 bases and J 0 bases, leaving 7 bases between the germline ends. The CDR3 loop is CASKEDSNQPQHF. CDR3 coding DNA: TGTGCCAGCAAGGAGGATAGCAATCAGCCCCAGCATTTT.

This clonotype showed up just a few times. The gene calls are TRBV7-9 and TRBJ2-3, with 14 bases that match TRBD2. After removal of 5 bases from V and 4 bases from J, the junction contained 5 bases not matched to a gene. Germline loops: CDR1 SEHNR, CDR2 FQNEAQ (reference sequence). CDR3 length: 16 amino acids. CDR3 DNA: TGTGCCAGCAGCACGGGACTAGCGGGAGTGGCAGATACGCAGTATTTT. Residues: CASSTGLAGVADTQYF.

Written as DNA, the CDR3 is TGCGCCAGCAGCTTGGAGTTTGGTGAGCAGTTCTTC. Translating gives CASSLEFGEQFF. The chain employs TRBV5-1 and TRBJ2-1; D call uncertain. V lost 0 bases to trimming and J lost 9 bases, with 7 bases between them. CDR1 and CDR2 (germline): SGHRS, YFSETQ. This CDR3 has 12 amino acids.

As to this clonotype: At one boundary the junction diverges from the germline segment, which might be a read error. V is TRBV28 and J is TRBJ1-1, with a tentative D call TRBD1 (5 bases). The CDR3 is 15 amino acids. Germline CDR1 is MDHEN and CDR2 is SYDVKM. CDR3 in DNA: TGTACCAGCACCTACGGGGGAGGCATGAACACTGAAGCTTTCTTT. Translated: CTSTYGGGMNTEAFF.

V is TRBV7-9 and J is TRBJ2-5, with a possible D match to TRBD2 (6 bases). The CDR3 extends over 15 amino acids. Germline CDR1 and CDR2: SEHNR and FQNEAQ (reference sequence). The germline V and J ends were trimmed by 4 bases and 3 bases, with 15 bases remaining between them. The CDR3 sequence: CASSWTGSSEETQYF. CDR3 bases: TGTGCCAGCAGCTGGACTGGCTCTAGCGAAGAGACCCAGTACTTC.

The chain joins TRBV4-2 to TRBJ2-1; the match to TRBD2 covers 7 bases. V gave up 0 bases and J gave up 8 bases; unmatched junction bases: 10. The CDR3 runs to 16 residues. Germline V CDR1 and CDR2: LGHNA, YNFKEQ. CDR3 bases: TGTGCCAGCAGCCAAGATAGGCCGGGAGGATTCTATGAGCAGTTCTTC. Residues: CASSQDRPGGFYEQFF.

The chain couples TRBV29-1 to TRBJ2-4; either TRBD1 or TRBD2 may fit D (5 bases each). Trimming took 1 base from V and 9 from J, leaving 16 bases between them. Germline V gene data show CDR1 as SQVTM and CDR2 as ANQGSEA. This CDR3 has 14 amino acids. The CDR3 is CSVEATRDGGIQYF. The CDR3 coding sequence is TGCAGCGTTGAAGCGACCAGGGACGGAGGCATTCAGTACTTC.

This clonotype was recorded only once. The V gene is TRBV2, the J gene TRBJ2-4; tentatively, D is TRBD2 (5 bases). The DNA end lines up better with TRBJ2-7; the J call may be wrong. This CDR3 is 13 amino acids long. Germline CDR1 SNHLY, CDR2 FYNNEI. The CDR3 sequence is CASTGILGYEQYF. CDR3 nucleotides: TGTGCCAGCACCGGGATCTTGGGTTACGAGCAGTACTTC.

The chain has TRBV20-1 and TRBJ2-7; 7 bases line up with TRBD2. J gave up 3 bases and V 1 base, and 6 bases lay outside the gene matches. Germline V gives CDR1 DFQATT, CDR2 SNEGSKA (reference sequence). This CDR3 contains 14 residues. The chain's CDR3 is CSARGGAGSYEQYF. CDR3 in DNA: TGCAGTGCTAGAGGAGGAGCGGGGAGCTACGAGCAGTACTTC.

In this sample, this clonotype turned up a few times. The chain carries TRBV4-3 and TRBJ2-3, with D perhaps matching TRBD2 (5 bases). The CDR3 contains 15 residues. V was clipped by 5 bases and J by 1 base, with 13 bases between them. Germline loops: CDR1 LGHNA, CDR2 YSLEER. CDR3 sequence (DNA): TGCGCCAGCAGCTCGAGCGGACTTCGCACAGATACGCAGTATTTT. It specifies CASSSSGLRTDTQYF.

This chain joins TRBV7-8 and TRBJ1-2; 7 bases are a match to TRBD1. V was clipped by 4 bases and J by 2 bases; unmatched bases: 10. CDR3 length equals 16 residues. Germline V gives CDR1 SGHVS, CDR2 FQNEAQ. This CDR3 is CASSSFAQQGNYGYTF. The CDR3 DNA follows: TGTGCCAGCAGCTCGTTTGCCCAACAGGGGAACTATGGCTACACCTTC.

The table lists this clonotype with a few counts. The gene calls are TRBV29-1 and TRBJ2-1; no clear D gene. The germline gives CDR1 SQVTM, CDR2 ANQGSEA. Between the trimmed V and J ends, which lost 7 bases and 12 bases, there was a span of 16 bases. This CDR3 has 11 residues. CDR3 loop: CSARDLPRQFF. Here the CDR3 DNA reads TGCAGCGCCCGTGACTTGCCCCGGCAGTTCTTC.

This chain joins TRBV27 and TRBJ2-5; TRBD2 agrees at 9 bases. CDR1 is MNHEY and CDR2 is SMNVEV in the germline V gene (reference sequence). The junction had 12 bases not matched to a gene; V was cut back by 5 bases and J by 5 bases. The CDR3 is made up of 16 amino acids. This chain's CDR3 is CASSPGSSGTGETQYF. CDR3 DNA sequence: TGTGCCAGCAGTCCGGGTTCTAGCGGGACGGGGGAGACCCAGTACTTC.

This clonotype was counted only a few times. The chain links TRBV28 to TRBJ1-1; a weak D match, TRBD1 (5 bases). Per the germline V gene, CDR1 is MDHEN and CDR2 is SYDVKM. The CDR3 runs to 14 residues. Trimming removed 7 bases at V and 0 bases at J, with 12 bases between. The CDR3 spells CASTRQTMNTEAFF. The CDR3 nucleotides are TGTGCCAGCACGAGACAGACTATGAACACTGAAGCTTTCTTT.